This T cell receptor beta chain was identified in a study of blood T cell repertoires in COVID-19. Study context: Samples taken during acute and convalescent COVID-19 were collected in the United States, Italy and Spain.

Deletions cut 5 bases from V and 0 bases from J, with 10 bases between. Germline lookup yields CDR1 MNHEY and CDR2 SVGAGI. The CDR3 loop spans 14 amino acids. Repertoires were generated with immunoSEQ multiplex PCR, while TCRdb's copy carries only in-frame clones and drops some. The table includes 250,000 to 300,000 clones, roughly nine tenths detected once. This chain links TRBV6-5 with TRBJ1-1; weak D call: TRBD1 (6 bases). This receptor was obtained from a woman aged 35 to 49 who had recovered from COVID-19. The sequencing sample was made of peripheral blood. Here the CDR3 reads CASSPQGLNTEAFF. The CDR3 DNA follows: TGTGCCAGCAGTCCACAGGGATTGAACACTGAAGCTTTCTTT.